Below are 15 T cell receptor beta chains sequenced from a single sample in a study of blood T cell repertoires in COVID-19. Assay: immunoSEQ multiplex PCR; the TCRdb copy retains only in-frame clones and omits some. The table has fewer than 350,000 clones, 90% seen once. Sequenced: PBMCs or T cells enriched from blood (not recorded which). The receptor source for this set is a woman in her late teens or twenties with acute COVID-19.

The chain uses TRBV4-1 and TRBJ2-1; a weak D match, TRBD2 (6 bases). Germline CDR1 and CDR2: MGHRA and YSYEKL. The V gene lost 4 bases and the J gene lost 7 bases, with 8 bases spanning the gap. The CDR3 spans 12 residues. Here the CDR3 DNA reads TGCGCCAGCAGCCTTAGCGGAAATGAGCAGTTCTTC. Translating it yields CASSLSGNEQFF.

The rearrangement uses TRBV12-3 or TRBV12-4 and TRBJ2-3; unclear D gene. V was pared by 5 bases and J by 3 bases, with 3 bases between. The CDR3 loop spans 11 amino acids. In DNA form, the CDR3 reads TGTGCCAGCAGTCGGACAGATACGCAGTATTTT. Its protein product is CASSRTDTQYF.

The chain uses TRBV5-1 and TRBJ1-1; 7 bases agree with TRBD1. Trimming cost V 4 bases and J 0 bases; bases outside gene matches: 12. The CDR3 extends over 17 amino acids. CDR1 and CDR2 (germline): SGHRS, YFSETQ. CDR3 nucleotide sequence: TGCGCCAGCAGCCCCATGGGTAGGGGGCATGTGAACACTGAAGCTTTCTTT. It codes for CASSPMGRGHVNTEAFF.

This chain links TRBV4-2 with TRBJ1-5; maybe TRBD1 (6 bases). Trimming stripped 4 bases from V and 3 bases from J, with 7 bases between. The CDR3 contains 13 residues. The germline CDR1 and CDR2 sequences are LGHNA and YNFKEQ. The CDR3 reads CASSPGHNQPQHF. As DNA, the CDR3 is TGTGCCAGCAGCCCGGGACACAATCAGCCCCAGCATTTT.

The CDR3 protein is CASSPQGWDSPLHF. CDR3 bases: TGTGCCAGCAGCCCCCAGGGGTGGGACTCACCCCTCCACTTT. The chain links TRBV3-1 (or the pseudogene TRBV3-2) to TRBJ1-6; the D gene is possibly TRBD1 (6 bases). Trimming pared 4 bases from V and 10 bases from J, leaving 14 bases between. In germline, CDR1 is LGHDT, CDR2 YNNKEL (reference sequence). The CDR3 contains 14 residues.

The V call is TRBV10-3, the J call TRBJ2-7; TRBD2 agrees at 13 bases. Germline-derived CDR1 and CDR2 are ENHRY and SYGVKD. The CDR3 spans 14 residues. V was clipped by 10 bases and J by 1 base; unmatched bases: 4. The CDR3 DNA follows: TGTGCCACACTAGCGGGAGGGCTTTCCTACGAGCAGTACTTC. Translated, it gives CATLAGGLSYEQYF.

The chain is built from TRBV12-1 and TRBJ1-2; TRBD1 reflects the table's D call only, with no check against the DNA. TRBV12-1 is a pseudogene. CDR3 length: 16 residues. CDR3 bases: TGTGCCAGCAGCTTTTGGGGGGGACAGGGAGGAAGGAGCTACACCTTC. It is translated as CASSFWGGQGGRSYTF.

The chain uses TRBV7-9 and TRBJ1-4, with 9 bases aligning to TRBD1. Trimming removed 3 bases from V and 7 bases from J; junction bases left unmatched: 6. The CDR3 loop spans 15 amino acids. Germline V gene data show CDR1 as SEHNR and CDR2 as FQNEAQ (reference sequence). The CDR3 nucleotides read TGTGCCAGCAGCTTGGCCGGGACAGGGAGTGAAAAACTGTTTTTT. This sequence encodes CASSLAGTGSEKLFF.

The rearrangement links TRBV29-1 to TRBJ1-5; 7 nucleotides align to TRBD1. There are 14 residues in the CDR3. Germline loops: CDR1 SQVTM, CDR2 ANQGSEA. Trimming took 4 bases from V and 6 from J; bases not matched to a gene: 9. CDR3 region: CSVVWQGVTQPQHF. CDR3 nucleotide sequence: TGCAGCGTTGTGTGGCAGGGGGTTACTCAGCCCCAGCATTTT. The full variable domain, rest sourced from reference TRBV29-1 and TRBJ1-5, is SAVISQKPSRDICQRGTSLTIQCQVDSQVTMMFWYRQQPGQSLTLIATANQGSEATYESGFVIDKFPISRPNLTFSTLTVSNMSPEDSSIYLCSVVWQGVTQPQHFGDGTRLSIL.

The chain is built from TRBV30 and TRBJ2-7; D possibly corresponds to TRBD1 (5 bases). This CDR3 is built from 14 residues. Trimming stripped 5 bases from V and 2 bases from J, with 16 bases between. In germline, CDR1 is GTSNPN, CDR2 SVGIG (reference sequence). In nucleotides, the CDR3 is TGTGCCTGGTCGCGGCAGGGTAGAACCTACGAGCAGTACTTC. It translates to CAWSRQGRTYEQYF.

The V gene is TRBV7-3, the J gene TRBJ1-2; D gene ambiguous. Between the trimmed V and J ends, which lost 1 base and 8 bases, there was a span of 11 bases. Germline V lookup: CDR1 SGHTA, CDR2 FQGTGA. The CDR3 has 13 amino acids. This CDR3 is CASSLRPRSGYTF. As DNA, the CDR3 is TGTGCCAGCAGCTTAAGGCCGAGGTCCGGCTACACCTTC.

CDR3 protein: CASRGQIEDGYTF. The CDR3 DNA follows: TGTGCCAGTAGAGGACAGATCGAAGATGGCTACACCTTC. The chain combines TRBV19 with TRBJ1-2; possibly TRBD1 for D (6 bases). The CDR3 is 13 amino acids. Germline CDR1 and CDR2: LNHDA and SQIVND (reference sequence). V lost 6 bases and J lost 6, with 14 bases in between. Full variable domain (remainder filled in from reference TRBV19 and TRBJ1-2): DGGITQSPKYLFRKEGQNVTLSCEQNLNHDAMYWYRQDPGQGLRLIYYSQIVNDFQKGDIAEGYSVSREKKESFPLTVTSAQKNPTAFYLCASRGQIEDGYTFGSGTRLTVV.

The chain employs TRBV5-1 and TRBJ1-5, with TRBD1 matching over 10 bases. Germline-derived CDR1 and CDR2 are SGHRS and YFSETQ. V dropped 4 bases and J dropped 6; count of bases not matched to a gene: 7. The CDR3 runs 15 residues. Here the CDR3 DNA reads TGCGCCAGCAGCGTGACAGGGGGCGAGGGTCAGCCCCAGCATTTT. Translation gives CASSVTGGEGQPQHF.

The rearrangement links TRBV29-1 to TRBJ1-2; no clear D gene. The CDR3 is 12 amino acids. V dropped 2 bases and J dropped 0 bases, with 4 bases sitting between them. Germline CDR1 reads SQVTM; CDR2 reads ANQGSEA. The CDR3 DNA reads as TGCAGCGTTGAAACGGCTAACTATGGCTACACCTTC. As protein: CSVETANYGYTF.

The chain uses TRBV7-2 and TRBJ2-7; TRBD2 agrees at 8 bases. Losses at the gene ends were 1 base for V and 5 bases for J; bases not matched to a gene: 7. The germline CDR1 and CDR2 sequences are SGHTA and FQGNSA. This CDR3 is built from 15 residues. Here the CDR3 reads CASSLGQRELNEQYF. Written as DNA, the CDR3 is TGTGCCAGCAGCTTAGGCCAGCGGGAGTTAAACGAGCAGTACTTC.